The 25 T cell receptor beta chains in this list originate from one sample, sequenced in a study of shared clonotypes between healthy human individuals (dated by TCRdb to the early 2020s). Receptor libraries were prepared by the immunoSEQ multiplex PCR assay. The source is immuneACCESS, and TCRdb retained only in-frame sequences with V and J called. Part of the clones is not carried over; for the studies checked, unresolved V genes explain less than half of this, and the remainder is unexplained. For this sample there are around 980,000 clones; 75% to 85% appear just once. In total, the top ten clones hold roughly 0.55% of the sample. What was sequenced was memory CD4+ T cells from PBMCs. The cell subset or site label of this sample denotes: CD45RA-negative fraction. The receptors stem from a young man in good health. Some clones in this sample may be carry-over from other donors' samples.

V and J are TRBV6-1 and TRBJ2-7; TRBD2 matches 11 bases. Looked up from germline, CDR1 is MNHNS and CDR2 is SASEGT. Trimming removed 6 bases from V and 3 bases from J; junction bases left unmatched: 7. The CDR3 totals 15 residues. CDR3 coding DNA: TGTGCCAGCAGGCCAGGGACTAGCGGACTCTACGAGCAGTACTTC. It specifies CASRPGTSGLYEQYF.

There are a few counts of this clone. This chain links TRBV18 with TRBJ1-1; no clear D. The CDR3 extends over 12 amino acids. V was trimmed by 3 bases and J by 5 bases, leaving 7 bases between them. Germline V gene lookup returns CDR1 KGHSH and CDR2 LQKENI. CDR3 in amino acids: CASSPGKTEAFF. The CDR3 DNA follows: TGTGCCAGCTCACCTGGGAAAACTGAAGCTTTCTTT.

The chain has TRBV5-1 and TRBJ1-2; tentatively, D is TRBD1 (5 bases). CDR1 and CDR2 (germline): SGHRS, YFSETQ. The CDR3 extends over 15 amino acids. The ends were cut back, 2 bases at V and 1 base at J, with 12 bases in the middle. The CDR3, as DNA: TGCGCCAGCAGCTTCGCAACGGGGGTTAACTATGGCTACACCTTC. Translation gives CASSFATGVNYGYTF.

The chain uses TRBV6-4 and TRBJ2-3; perhaps TRBD2 as D (6 bases). This CDR3 comprises 14 residues. V lost 5 bases to trimming and J lost 2 bases, with 11 bases between them. CDR1 and CDR2 (germline): MRHNA, SNTAGT. CDR3 in DNA: TGTGCCAGCAGTCTTAGCGGTTTCACAGATACGCAGTATTTT. Residues: CASSLSGFTDTQYF.

The rearrangement uses TRBV4-2 and TRBJ2-3; 10 positions agree with TRBD2. This CDR3 contains 16 residues. With V trimmed by 2 bases and J by 4 bases, 6 bases remained unmatched. The germline gives CDR1 LGHNA, CDR2 YNFKEQ. The CDR3 nucleotides are TGTGCCAGCAGCCAAATAGGGCTAGCGGGAGCAGATACGCAGTATTTT. Translation gives CASSQIGLAGADTQYF.

V and J are TRBV5-4 and TRBJ2-5; possibly TRBD1 or TRBD2 for D (5 bases each). V was trimmed by 4 bases and J by 0 bases, leaving 16 bases between them. CDR3 size: 16 residues. Germline V gene sequence: CDR1 SGHNT, CDR2 YYREEE (reference sequence). CDR3: CASSRGGGPYQETQYF. For the CDR3, the DNA is TGTGCCAGCAGCCGTGGTGGGGGACCCTACCAAGAGACCCAGTACTTC.

Here the CDR3 reads CAWSWCYLNYEQYF. The DNA for the CDR3 is TGTGCCTGGAGCTGGTGCTACCTAAACTACGAGCAGTACTTC. V usage is TRBV30 and J usage is TRBJ2-7; D is undetermined. Germline V lookup: CDR1 GTSNPN, CDR2 SVGIG (reference sequence). Trimming shortened V by 3 bases and J by 3 bases, and 15 bases separated the two germline ends. This CDR3 is built from 14 residues.

The rearrangement links TRBV6-5 to TRBJ1-6; D gene uncertain. From germline, CDR1 is MNHEY and CDR2 SVGAGI. The CDR3 is 12 residues long. With 8 bases removed from V and 5 bases from J, the gap between germline ends came to 7 bases. DNA of the CDR3: TGTGCCAGCGGGCGGAATAATTCACCCCTCCACTTT. Protein sequence: CASGRNNSPLHF.

The chain has TRBV28 and TRBJ1-3; TRBD1 matches 8 bases. Germline V gene lookup returns CDR1 MDHEN and CDR2 SYDVKM. The CDR3 extends over 15 amino acids. V trimming: 8 bases; J trimming: 0 bases; junction bases outside the gene matches: 6. CDR3 residues: CASSWDRLSGNTIYF. The CDR3 bases are TGTGCCAGCTCCTGGGACAGGCTCTCTGGAAACACCATATATTTT. Looking up the rest from reference TRBV28 and TRBJ1-3 gives the full variable domain: DVKVTQSSRYLVKRTGEKVFLECVQDMDHENMFWYRQDPGLGLRLIYFSYDVKMKEKGDIPEGYSVSREKKERFSLILESASTNQTSMYLCASSWDRLSGNTIYFGEGSWLTVV.

The count of this clone is one. The J gene is TRBJ1-1, the V gene TRBV5-1, with D tentatively TRBD1 (5 bases). The V end lost 3 bases, the J end lost 1 base, and 13 bases lay between the germline ends. The germline V gene encodes CDR1 SGHRS and CDR2 YFSETQ. The CDR3 is 15 amino acids. The CDR3 bases are TGCGCCAGCAGCTGGGAGGGGATTTCGAACACTGAAGCTTTCTTT. Amino acids: CASSWEGISNTEAFF.

V gene TRBV5-5 combines with J gene TRBJ1-2; 7 bases align to TRBD1. The V gene's germline CDR1 is SGHKS and CDR2 YYEKEE (reference sequence). V lost 3 bases to trimming and J lost 4 bases; unmatched junction nucleotides: 9. This CDR3 has 15 amino acids. CDR3 DNA: TGTGCCAGCAGCTACGGGTTGACAGGGCGCTATGGCTACACCTTC. Its translation is CASSYGLTGRYGYTF.

J is TRBJ1-2 and V is TRBV6-1, with D perhaps TRBD1 (5 bases). Germline V gene lookup returns CDR1 MNHNS and CDR2 SASEGT. The CDR3 length is 13 residues. V gave up 9 bases and J gave up 3 bases, with 14 bases separating them. The CDR3, as DNA: TGTGCCAGTCATGTTTCGGGACACTATGGCTACACCTTC. The encoded protein is CASHVSGHYGYTF.

The chain carries TRBV11-1 and TRBJ2-7; TRBD1 is a possible D gene (6 bases). Deletions cut 7 bases from V and 1 base from J, with 14 bases between. Germline V gene lookup returns CDR1 SGHAT and CDR2 FQDESV (reference sequence). This CDR3 comprises 14 residues. Here the CDR3 DNA reads TGTGCCAGCACTTCTTCTAGGGGGTCCTACGAGCAGTACTTC. This encodes CASTSSRGSYEQYF.

This sequence joins TRBV7-9 and TRBJ1-2; D is possibly TRBD1 (6 bases). The V end lost 5 bases, the J end lost 4 bases, and 17 bases lay between the germline ends. Looked up from germline, CDR1 is SEHNR and CDR2 is FQNEAQ (reference sequence). The CDR3 consists of 15 residues. The CDR3 DNA follows: TGTGCCAGCAGCCGCCCTACAGGGCTGAGCTATGGCTACACCTTC. Encoded protein: CASSRPTGLSYGYTF.

J is TRBJ2-5 and V is TRBV5-1, with 8 bases aligning to TRBD2. The junction had 11 bases not matched to a gene; V was cut back by 3 bases and J by 4 bases. This CDR3 has 16 amino acids. Germline V gene lookup returns CDR1 SGHRS and CDR2 YFSETQ. CDR3 DNA: TGCGCCAGCAGCTGGGGACTAGAGGGGAGGGGAGAGACCCAGTACTTC. It translates to CASSWGLEGRGETQYF.

V gene TRBV5-1 combines with J gene TRBJ2-7; D call uncertain. V lost 7 bases and J lost 5, with 19 bases in between. The CDR3 sequence is 14 residues long. The germline CDR1 and CDR2 sequences are SGHRS and YFSETQ. The CDR3 is CASASLSTEDEQYF. Written as DNA, the CDR3 is TGCGCCAGCGCGAGCCTTTCCACAGAGGACGAGCAGTACTTC.

The V gene is TRBV4-2, the J gene TRBJ2-3, with TRBD2 identical over 11 bases. In germline, CDR1 is LGHNA, CDR2 YNFKEQ. With V trimmed by 1 base and J by 3 bases, 9 bases remained unmatched. The CDR3 covers 18 residues. The CDR3 DNA reads as TGTGCCAGCAGCCAAGGGGGGCTAGCGGGAGGTATTACAGATACGCAGTATTTT. The encoded protein is CASSQGGLAGGITDTQYF.

This chain joins TRBV7-3 and TRBJ2-2, with a tentative D call TRBD2 (5 bases). CDR3 length: 15 residues. In germline, CDR1 is SGHTA, CDR2 FQGTGA. Trimming shortened V by 3 bases and J by 0 bases, and 8 bases separated the two germline ends. CDR3: CASSFGNANTGELFF. The DNA of the CDR3 is TGTGCCAGCAGCTTCGGGAACGCGAACACCGGGGAGCTGTTTTTT.

A single count supports this clone. The chain combines TRBV7-3 with TRBJ2-3; 7 bases fit TRBD2. With V trimmed by 4 bases and J by 7 bases, 5 bases remained unmatched. The CDR3 has 13 amino acids. CDR1 is SGHTA, CDR2 FQGTGA, per germline. CDR3 loop: CASSSTTSNTQYF. Written as DNA, the CDR3 is TGTGCCAGCAGCTCAACGACTAGCAATACGCAGTATTTT.

This clone was detected ten times or more. V and J are TRBV5-6 and TRBJ1-1; D is undetermined. The ends were cut back, 6 bases at V and 1 base at J, with 16 bases in the middle. The germline CDR1 and CDR2 sequences are SGHDT and YYEEEE. The length of the CDR3 is 15 residues. In nucleotides, the CDR3 is TGTGCCAGCACTCCCGTGGGCAGCCCGAACACTGAAGCTTTCTTT. It specifies CASTPVGSPNTEAFF.

The chain employs TRBV28 and TRBJ2-1; no definite D call. This CDR3 spans 10 amino acids. Germline assignment: CDR1 MDHEN and CDR2 SYDVKM. V was trimmed by 8 bases and J by 8 bases, leaving 7 bases between them. The CDR3 bases are TGTGCCAGCGGACGCGATGAGCAGTTCTTC. Protein: CASGRDEQFF. The full variable domain, completed using reference TRBV28 and TRBJ2-1, is DVKVTQSSRYLVKRTGEKVFLECVQDMDHENMFWYRQDPGLGLRLIYFSYDVKMKEKGDIPEGYSVSREKKERFSLILESASTNQTSMYLCASGRDEQFFGPGTRLTVL.

This chain uses TRBV2 with TRBJ2-5, with 7 bases lining up with TRBD1. CDR3 length: 13 residues. Per the germline V gene, CDR1 is SNHLY and CDR2 is FYNNEI. CDR3 bases: TGTGCAGGGGGCAGGGGGAACCAAGAGACCCAGTACTTC. It specifies CAGGRGNQETQYF.

This clone is a singleton in its sample. The V gene is TRBV5-4, the J gene TRBJ2-7; D uncertain. Trimming shortened V by 0 bases and J by 5 bases, and 15 bases separated the two germline ends. Germline lookup yields CDR1 SGHNT and CDR2 YYREEE (reference sequence). The CDR3 loop spans 15 amino acids. For the CDR3, the DNA is TGTGCCAGCAGCTTGGATGCATCTTCGACCGACGAGCAGTACTTC. It yields the protein CASSLDASSTDEQYF. Complete variable domain (other parts from reference TRBV5-4 and TRBJ2-7): ETGVTQSPTHLIKTRGQQVTLRCSSQSGHNTVSWYQQALGQGPQFIFQYYREEENGRGNFPPRFSGLQFPNYSSELNVNALELDDSALYLCASSLDASSTDEQYFGPGTRLTVT.

This clone was found a few times. The genes are TRBV30 and TRBJ1-5; 8 bases map to TRBD1. With 2 bases clipped from V and 5 bases from J, the junction kept 5 bases outside the gene matches. CDR1 is GTSNPN, CDR2 SVGIG, per germline (reference sequence). The CDR3 consists of 14 residues. CDR3 protein: CAWSRAGGYQPQHF. The DNA of the CDR3 is TGTGCCTGGAGTCGGGCAGGGGGCTATCAGCCCCAGCATTTT. The full variable domain, its missing parts supplied by reference TRBV30 and TRBJ1-5, is SQTIHQWPATLVQPVGSPLSLECTVEGTSNPNLYWYRQAAGRGLQLLFYSVGIGQISSEVPQNLSASRPQDRQFILSSKKLLLSDSGFYLCAWSRAGGYQPQHFGDGTRLSIL.

This chain links TRBV4-1 with TRBJ2-4, with 7 nucleotides matching TRBD2. Germline V gene data show CDR1 as MGHRA and CDR2 as YSYEKL. With 0 bases clipped from V and 0 bases from J, the junction kept 17 bases outside the gene matches. CDR3 length: 21 amino acids. CDR3 in DNA: TGCGCCAGCAGCCAAGATCGCCCTAGCGGCCGGCACTTTCTAGCCAAAAACATTCAGTACTTC. This codes for CASSQDRPSGRHFLAKNIQYF.